Given below is one TCR beta chain in context. Its matching antigen is unknown. The data belong to a study of shared clonotypes between healthy human individuals. Study-level background: Donors consisted of a couple of women and three men between 18 and 49. The study used three CD4 naive, three CD4 memory, two CD8 naive and one CD8 memory plate per donor.

Study-level results: Rarefaction gave evidence that sorted-subset sequencing remained incomplete despite large depth.

Everyone who donated was a Caucasian adult who lived in Nashville, Tennessee. V dropped 6 bases and J dropped 11 bases, with 18 bases sitting between them. This CDR3 has 13 amino acids. Germline CDR1 MDHEN, CDR2 SYDVKM. The table came from immunoSEQ multiplex PCR; TCRdb's copy has only in-frame clones and leaves some out. The data contain about 680,000 clones, around 73% of them singletons. The specimen sequenced was memory CD4+ T cells sorted from blood. Subset denoted: CD45RA-negative fraction. This TCR was sampled from a woman between 25 and 40 years old in good health. V and J are TRBV28 and TRBJ2-3; D ambiguous. CDR3 sequence: CASSRSAQAMQYF. CDR3 DNA sequence: TGTGCCAGCAGCCGTTCGGCCCAGGCTATGCAGTATTTT. The whole variable domain, filled in from reference TRBV28 and TRBJ2-3, reads DVKVTQSSRYLVKRTGEKVFLECVQDMDHENMFWYRQDPGLGLRLIYFSYDVKMKEKGDIPEGYSVSREKKERFSLILESASTNQTSMYLCASSRSAQAMQYFGPGTRLTVL.